This T cell receptor (beta chain) was identified in a study of cytomegalovirus exposure and HLA in healthy donors. Findings and limits, study-wide: Within the data, a cluster of highly shared sequence variants was likely a sequencing artifact.

The germline gives CDR1 KGHSY, CDR2 FQNENV. Trimming took 2 bases from V and 4 from J, leaving 8 bases between them. The CDR3 length is 14 residues. Concerning this clone: Antigen: not known.

Regarding donors, all were healthy bone marrow donors. 60 Vbeta and 13 Jbeta primers were used in PCR. As handled by the study authors: Later, some 75 million unique TCR beta chains were counted in an analysis, and some 9.9 million of them were shared. This table comes from immunoSEQ multiplex PCR, and its TCRdb copy is limited to in-frame clones, with some not included. The D gene and trimming were derived from the DNA, and the V and J assignments and clone size from that table. The repertoire includes more than 85,000 clones, approximately 80% of them detected once, and just under 3% sits in the top ten.

The chain carries TRBV16 and TRBJ1-4; maybe TRBD1 (5 bases). The TCR was taken from a woman between 55 and 75 years old in good health and CMV-seropositive. Sequencing was performed on PBMCs. DNA for the CDR3: TGTGCCAGCAGCCAAGGACAAGTTAATGAAAAACTGTTTTTT. The encoded protein is CASSQGQVNEKLFF.